The entry that follows covers one TCR beta chain sequence. Its specificity is not known. The CDR3 is made up of 14 amino acids. V lost 2 bases and J 6 bases, leaving 13 bases between the germline ends. Germline CDR1 reads MNHNY; CDR2 reads SVGAGI (reference sequence). An equimolar mix of two oligonucleotides served as the beta constant-region primer for TRBC1 and TRBC2. Ligated cDNA was amplified by four rounds of PCR with nested alpha and beta constant-region primers and SP2. A single record per CDR3 protein comes from TCRdb applying MiXCR to the UMI-ligation and nested PCR reads. Of 120,000 to 150,000 distinct CDR3 sequences in the sample, over 20% were seen once. Cells stained for CD3, CD4, CD8, CD45RA and CD27 were sorted into four subsets. This sample was included in a study of naive and memory T cell subsets. Study observations and caveats: Diversity fell and Gini index rose from naive through CM, EM, EMRA. A few larger clonotypes appeared in naive repertoires, especially CD8, possibly memory cells re-expressing CD45RA. In naive cells, over 85% of TCR sequences were seen only once.

The sequence came from a human donor in good health. Sequencing input: naive CD4+ T cells from blood. The V gene is TRBV6-6, the J gene TRBJ1-1; a possible D gene is TRBD1 (5 bases). The CDR3 DNA sequence: TGTGCCAGCAGTTACGAAGGACATCCCGCTGAAGCTTTCTTT. Translation gives CASSYEGHPAEAFF.